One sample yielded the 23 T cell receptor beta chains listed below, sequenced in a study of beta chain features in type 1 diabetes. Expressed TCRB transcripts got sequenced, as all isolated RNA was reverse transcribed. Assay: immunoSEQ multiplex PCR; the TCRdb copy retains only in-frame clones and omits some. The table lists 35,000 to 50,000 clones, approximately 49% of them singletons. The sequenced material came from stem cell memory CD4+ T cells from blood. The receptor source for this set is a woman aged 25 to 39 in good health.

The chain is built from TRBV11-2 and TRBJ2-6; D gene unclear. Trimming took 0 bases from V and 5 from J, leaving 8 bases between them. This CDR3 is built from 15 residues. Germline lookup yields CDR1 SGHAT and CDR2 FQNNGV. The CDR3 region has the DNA TGTGCCAGCAGCTTAGATCAGGCAAGGGCCAACGTCCTGACTTTC. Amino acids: CASSLDQARANVLTF.

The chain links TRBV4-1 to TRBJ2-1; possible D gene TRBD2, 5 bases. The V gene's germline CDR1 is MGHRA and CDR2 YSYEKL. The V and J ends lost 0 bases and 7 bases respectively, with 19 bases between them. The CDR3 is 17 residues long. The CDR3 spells CASSQDLRAAWENEQFF. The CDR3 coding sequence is TGCGCCAGCAGCCAAGATCTTAGAGCGGCCTGGGAGAATGAGCAGTTCTTC.

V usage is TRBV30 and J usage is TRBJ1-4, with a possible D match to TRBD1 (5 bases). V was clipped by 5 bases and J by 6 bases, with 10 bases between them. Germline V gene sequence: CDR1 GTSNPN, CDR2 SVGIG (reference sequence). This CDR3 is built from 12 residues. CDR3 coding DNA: TGTGCCTGGGAAGGACAATATGAAAAACTGTTTTTT. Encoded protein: CAWEGQYEKLFF.

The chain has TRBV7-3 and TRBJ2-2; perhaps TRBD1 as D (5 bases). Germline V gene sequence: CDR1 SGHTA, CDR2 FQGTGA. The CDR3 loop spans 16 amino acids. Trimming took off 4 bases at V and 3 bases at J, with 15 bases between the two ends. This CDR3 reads CASSSPSRADTGELFF. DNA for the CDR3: TGTGCCAGCAGCTCCCCCTCCAGGGCGGACACCGGGGAGCTGTTTTTT.

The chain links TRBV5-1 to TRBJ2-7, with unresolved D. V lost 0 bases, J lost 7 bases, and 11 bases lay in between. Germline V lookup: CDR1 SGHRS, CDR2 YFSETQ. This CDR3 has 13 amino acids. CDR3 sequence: CASSLEYSREQYF. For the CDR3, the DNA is TGCGCCAGCAGCTTGGAGTACAGCCGGGAGCAGTACTTC.

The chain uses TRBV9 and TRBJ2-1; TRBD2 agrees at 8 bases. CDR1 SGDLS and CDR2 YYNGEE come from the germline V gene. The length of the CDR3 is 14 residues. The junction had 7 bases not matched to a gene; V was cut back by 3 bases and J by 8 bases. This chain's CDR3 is CASSARSGRDEQFF. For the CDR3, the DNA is TGTGCCAGCAGCGCCCGCAGCGGGAGAGATGAGCAGTTCTTC.

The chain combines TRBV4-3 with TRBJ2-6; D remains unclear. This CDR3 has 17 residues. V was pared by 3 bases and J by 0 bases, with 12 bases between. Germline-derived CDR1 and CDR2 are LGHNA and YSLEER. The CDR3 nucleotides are TGCGCCAGCAGCCAGGAGCTACACGGCTCTGGGGCCAACGTCCTGACTTTC. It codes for CASSQELHGSGANVLTF.

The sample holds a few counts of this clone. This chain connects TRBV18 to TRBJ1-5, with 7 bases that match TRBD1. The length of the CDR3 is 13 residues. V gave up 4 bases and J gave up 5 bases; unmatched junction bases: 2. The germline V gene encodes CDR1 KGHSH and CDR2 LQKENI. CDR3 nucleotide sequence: TGTGCCAGCTCACAAACAGGGGATCAGCCCCAGCATTTT. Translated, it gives CASSQTGDQPQHF.

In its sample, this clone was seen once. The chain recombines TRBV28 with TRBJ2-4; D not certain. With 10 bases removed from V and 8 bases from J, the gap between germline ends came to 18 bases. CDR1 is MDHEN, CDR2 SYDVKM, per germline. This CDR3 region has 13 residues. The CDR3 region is CANSYWPQDIQYF. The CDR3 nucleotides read TGTGCCAACAGCTATTGGCCCCAGGACATTCAGTACTTC.

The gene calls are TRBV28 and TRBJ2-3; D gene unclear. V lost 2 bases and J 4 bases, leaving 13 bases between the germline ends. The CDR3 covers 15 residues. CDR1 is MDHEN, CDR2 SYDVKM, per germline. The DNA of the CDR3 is TGTGCCAGCAGTTTACGAGGTGTACTGGCAGATACGCAGTATTTT. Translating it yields CASSLRGVLADTQYF. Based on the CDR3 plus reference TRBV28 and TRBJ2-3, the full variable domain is DVKVTQSSRYLVKRTGEKVFLECVQDMDHENMFWYRQDPGLGLRLIYFSYDVKMKEKGDIPEGYSVSREKKERFSLILESASTNQTSMYLCASSLRGVLADTQYFGPGTRLTVL.

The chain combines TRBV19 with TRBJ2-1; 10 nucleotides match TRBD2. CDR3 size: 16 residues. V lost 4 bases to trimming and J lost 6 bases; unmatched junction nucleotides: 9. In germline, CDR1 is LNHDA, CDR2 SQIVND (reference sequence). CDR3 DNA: TGTGCCAGTAGTAGTACTCGACTAGCGGGCGTCAATGAGCAGTTCTTC. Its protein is CASSSTRLAGVNEQFF.

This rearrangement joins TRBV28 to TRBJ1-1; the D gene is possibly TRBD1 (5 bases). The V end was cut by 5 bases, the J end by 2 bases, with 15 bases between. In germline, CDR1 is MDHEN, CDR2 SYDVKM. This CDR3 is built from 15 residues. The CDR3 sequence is CASSHPDRGNTEAFF. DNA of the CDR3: TGTGCCAGCAGTCATCCAGACAGAGGAAACACTGAAGCTTTCTTT.

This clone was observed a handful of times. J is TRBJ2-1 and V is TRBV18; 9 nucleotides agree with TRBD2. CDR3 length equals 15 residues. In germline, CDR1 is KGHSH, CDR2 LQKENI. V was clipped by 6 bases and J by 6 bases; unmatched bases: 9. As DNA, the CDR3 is TGTGCCAGCTCTCTACGGACTAGCGCTAGCAATGAGCAGTTCTTC. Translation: CASSLRTSASNEQFF.

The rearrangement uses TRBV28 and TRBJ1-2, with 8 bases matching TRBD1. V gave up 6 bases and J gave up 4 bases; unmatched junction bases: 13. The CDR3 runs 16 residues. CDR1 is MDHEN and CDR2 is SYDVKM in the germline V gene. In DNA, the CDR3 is TGTGCCAGCAGCTTCGACCCGACAGGGGAGGGCTATGGCTACACCTTC. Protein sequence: CASSFDPTGEGYGYTF.

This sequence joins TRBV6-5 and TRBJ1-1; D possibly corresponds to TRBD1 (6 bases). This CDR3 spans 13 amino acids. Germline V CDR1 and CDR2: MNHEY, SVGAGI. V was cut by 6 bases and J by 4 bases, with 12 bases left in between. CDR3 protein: CASRNRVVTEAFF. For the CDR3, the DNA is TGTGCCAGCAGAAACAGGGTAGTCACTGAAGCTTTCTTT.

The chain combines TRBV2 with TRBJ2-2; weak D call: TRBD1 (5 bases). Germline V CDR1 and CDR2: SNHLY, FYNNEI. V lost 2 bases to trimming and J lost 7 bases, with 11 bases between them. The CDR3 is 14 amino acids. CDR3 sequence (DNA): TGTGCCAGCAGTGAAATGGGGCAGGTCGGGGAGCTGTTTTTT. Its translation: CASSEMGQVGELFF.

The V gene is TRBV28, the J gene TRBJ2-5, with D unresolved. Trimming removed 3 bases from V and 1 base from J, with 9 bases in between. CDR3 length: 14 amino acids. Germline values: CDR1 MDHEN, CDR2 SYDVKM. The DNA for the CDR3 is TGTGCCAGCAGTTTCGTCCTTGTCCAAGAGACCCAGTACTTC. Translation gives CASSFVLVQETQYF.

The CDR3 loop reads CASGPGDSTGELFF. The CDR3 nucleotides read TGTGCCAGCGGACCAGGGGACAGTACCGGGGAGCTGTTTTTT. The chain employs TRBV11-3 and TRBJ2-2; 7 nucleotides align to TRBD1. Per germline, CDR1 SGHNT and CDR2 YENEEA. The V segment lost 8 bases and the J segment 5 bases; nucleotides outside the gene matches: 8. CDR3 size: 14 residues.

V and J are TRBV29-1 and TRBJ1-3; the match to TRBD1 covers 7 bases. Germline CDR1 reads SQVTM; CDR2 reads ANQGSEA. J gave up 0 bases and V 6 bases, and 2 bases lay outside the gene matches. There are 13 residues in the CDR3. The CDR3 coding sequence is TGCAGCGTGGGGACAGACTCTGGAAACACCATATATTTT. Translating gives CSVGTDSGNTIYF.

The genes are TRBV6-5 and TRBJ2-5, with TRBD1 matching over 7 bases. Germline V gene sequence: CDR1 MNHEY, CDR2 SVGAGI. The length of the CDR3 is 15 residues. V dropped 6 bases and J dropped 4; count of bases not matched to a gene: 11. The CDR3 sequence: CASRMGQFPVETQYF. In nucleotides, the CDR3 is TGTGCCAGCAGGATGGGACAGTTCCCTGTAGAGACCCAGTACTTC.

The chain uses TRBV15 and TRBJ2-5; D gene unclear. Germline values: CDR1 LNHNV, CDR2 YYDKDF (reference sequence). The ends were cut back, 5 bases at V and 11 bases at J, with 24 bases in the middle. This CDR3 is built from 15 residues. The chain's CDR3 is CATSGHFLGEDGQYF. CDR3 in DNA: TGTGCCACCAGCGGCCACTTCTTAGGAGAGGATGGGCAGTACTTC.

CDR3 nucleotides: TGTGCCAGTAGGCGGACTAGCGTGGGTGAGCAGTTCTTC. Translated: CASRRTSVGEQFF. The chain is built from TRBV19 and TRBJ2-1; 9 nucleotides match TRBD2. V trimming: 6 bases; J trimming: 9 bases; junction bases outside the gene matches: 6. The CDR3 is 13 amino acids. Germline CDR1 reads LNHDA; CDR2 reads SQIVND (reference sequence).

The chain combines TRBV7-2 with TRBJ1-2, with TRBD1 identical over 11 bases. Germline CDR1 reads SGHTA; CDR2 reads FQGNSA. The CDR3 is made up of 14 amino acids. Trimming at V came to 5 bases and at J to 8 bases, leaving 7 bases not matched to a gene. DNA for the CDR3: TGTGCCAGCAGCAGAGGACAGGGGGCGGAAGGCTACACCTTC. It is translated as CASSRGQGAEGYTF.